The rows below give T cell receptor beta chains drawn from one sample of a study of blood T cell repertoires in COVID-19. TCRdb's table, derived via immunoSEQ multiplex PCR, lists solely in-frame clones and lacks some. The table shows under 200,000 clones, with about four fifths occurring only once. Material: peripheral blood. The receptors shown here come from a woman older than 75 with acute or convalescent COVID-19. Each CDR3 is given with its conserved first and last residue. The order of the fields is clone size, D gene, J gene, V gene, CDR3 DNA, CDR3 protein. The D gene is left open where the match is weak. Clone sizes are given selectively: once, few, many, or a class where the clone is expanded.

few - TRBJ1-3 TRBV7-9 TGTGCCAGCAGCTGGGCCCTAGGCGGGGGAAACACCATATATTTT CASSWALGGGNTIYF
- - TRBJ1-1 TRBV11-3 TGTGCCTCCCAGGGGACGGGCACTGAAGCTTTCTTT CASQGTGTEAFF
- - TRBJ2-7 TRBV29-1 TGCAGCGTCCCCACGGACAGCCCCTACGAGCAGTACTTC CSVPTDSPYEQYF
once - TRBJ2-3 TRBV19 TGTGCCAGTAGTATAGACAGTAATCCGACAGATACGCAGTATTTT CASSIDSNPTDTQYF
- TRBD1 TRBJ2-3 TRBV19 TGTGCCAGTAGTAGAACAGGGGGCAGGAATACGCAGTATTTT CASSRTGGRNTQYF
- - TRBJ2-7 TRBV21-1 TGTGCCAGCAGCAAAGCGGACGGAGGGACCACCTACGAGCAGTACTTC CASSKADGGTTYEQYF
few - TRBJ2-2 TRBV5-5 TGTGCCAGCAGCCCCACTCTGTCGACCGGGGAGCTGTTTTTT CASSPTLSTGELFF
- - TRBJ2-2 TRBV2 TGTGCCAGCAGTGAAATAGGGGGTAAAGCCGGGGAGCTGTTTTTT CASSEIGGKAGELFF
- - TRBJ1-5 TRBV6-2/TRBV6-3 TGTGCCAGCAGTTACTCGACAGACCTTCGAAACCCCAATCAGCCCCAGCATTTT CASSYSTDLRNPNQPQHF
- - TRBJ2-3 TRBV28 TGTGCCAGCAGTTTAGGGTTCGGGAGCACAGATACGCAGTATTTT CASSLGFGSTDTQYF
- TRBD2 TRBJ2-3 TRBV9 TGTGCCAGCAGCGTAGAAGGCGGGAGGCCCACAGATACGCAGTATTTT CASSVEGGRPTDTQYF
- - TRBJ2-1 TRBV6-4 TGTGCCAGCAGTGACTCGAGCCAGGGGTACAATGAGCAGTTCTTC CASSDSSQGYNEQFF
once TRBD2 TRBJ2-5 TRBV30 TGTGCCTGGAGTCGAGGGGAGGGGGAGACCCAGTACTTC CAWSRGEGETQYF
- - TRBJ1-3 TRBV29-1 TGCAGCGTGCTCGGACAAGGAAACACCATATATTTT CSVLGQGNTIYF
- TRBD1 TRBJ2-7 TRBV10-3 TGTGCCATCAGTGCCCAAACAGGGACAGGCGAGCAGTACTTC CAISAQTGTGEQYF
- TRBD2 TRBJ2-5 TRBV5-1 TGCGCCAGCAGCTTGGCGGTAGCGGGGGGAAGCCAAGAGACCCAGTACTTC CASSLAVAGGSQETQYF
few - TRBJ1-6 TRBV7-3 TGTGCCAGCAGCTTAAATCAGGTTTCACCCCTCCACTTT CASSLNQVSPLHF
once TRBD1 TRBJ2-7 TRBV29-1 TGCAGCGTTCAACAGGGGACCTACGAGCAGTACTTC CSVQQGTYEQYF
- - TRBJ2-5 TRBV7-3 TGTGCCAGCAGCTTACGACAGCAAGAGACCCAGTACTTC CASSLRQQETQYF
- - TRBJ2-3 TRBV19 TGTGCCAGTAGTAGGGGGCTCGCAGATACGCAGTATTTT CASSRGLADTQYF
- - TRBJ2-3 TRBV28 TGTGCCAGCAGTTTATACGGAGCCGGCACAGATACGCAGTATTTT CASSLYGAGTDTQYF
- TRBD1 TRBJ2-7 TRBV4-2 TGTGCCAGCAGCCTTCAAGAATCGACAGGGACCGAGCAGTACTTC CASSLQESTGTEQYF
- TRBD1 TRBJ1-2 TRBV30 TGTGCCTGGGACAGGGAATATGGCTATGGCTACACCTTC CAWDREYGYGYTF